This T cell receptor (beta chain) was obtained from a study of blood T cell repertoires in COVID-19. Profiling relied on immunoSEQ multiplex PCR, and the TCRdb table lists in-frame clones only, not all of them. The sample consists of fewer than 150,000 clones, roughly four fifths of them appearing once. Germline V gene lookup returns CDR1 MDHEN and CDR2 SYDVKM. The V gene lost 4 bases and the J gene lost 4 bases, with 7 bases spanning the gap. There are 12 residues in the CDR3. The chain is built from TRBV28 and TRBJ1-2, with D uncertain. The receptor's source is a man in his fifties or sixties with acute or convalescent COVID-19. The sequenced sample was peripheral blood. This chain's CDR3 is CASSSSSYGYTF. In DNA form, the CDR3 reads TGTGCCAGCAGTTCCTCCAGCTATGGCTACACCTTC.